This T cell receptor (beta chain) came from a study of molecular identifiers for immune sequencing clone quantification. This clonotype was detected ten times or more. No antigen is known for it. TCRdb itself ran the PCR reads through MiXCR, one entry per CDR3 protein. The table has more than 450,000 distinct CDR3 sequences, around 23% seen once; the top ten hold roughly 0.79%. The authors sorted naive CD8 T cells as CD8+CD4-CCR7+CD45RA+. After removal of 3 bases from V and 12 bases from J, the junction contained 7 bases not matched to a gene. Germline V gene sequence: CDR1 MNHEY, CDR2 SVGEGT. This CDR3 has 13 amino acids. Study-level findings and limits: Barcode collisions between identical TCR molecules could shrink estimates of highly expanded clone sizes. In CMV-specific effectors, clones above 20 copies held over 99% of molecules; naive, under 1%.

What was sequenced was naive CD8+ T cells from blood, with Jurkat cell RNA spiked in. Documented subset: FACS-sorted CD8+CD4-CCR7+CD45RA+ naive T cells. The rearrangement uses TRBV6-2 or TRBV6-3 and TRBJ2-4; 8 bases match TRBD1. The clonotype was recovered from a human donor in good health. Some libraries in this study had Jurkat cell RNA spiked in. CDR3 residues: CASSYSDRGDQYF. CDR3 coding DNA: TGTGCCAGCAGTTATTCCGACAGGGGCGATCAGTACTTC.